Shown below are 18 T cell receptor beta chains from a single sample sequenced in a study of blood T cells in healthy people across ages. Through a sample-barcoded 5' primer and a J-beta primer mix, a second PCR was run for roughly 7 to 12 cycles. Each CDR3 protein is one row after TCRdb ran MiXCR on the 5' RACE reads. Found here are some 1.5 million distinct CDR3 sequences, roughly 30% of them singletons; the top ten hold 7.7%. Sequenced: blood. The receptors originated from a woman in her 30s in good health.

In regard to this clonotype: One base away lies a much larger clone, so this may be a sequencing read error. The V gene is TRBV7-7, the J gene TRBJ2-1, with D maybe TRBD2 (5 bases). The CDR3 length is 13 residues. Germline values: CDR1 SSHAT, CDR2 FNYEAQ (reference sequence). Trimming stripped 2 bases from V and 12 bases from J, with 14 bases between. Here the CDR3 reads CASSLWAGYGQFF. CDR3 bases: TGTGCCAGCAGCTTATGGGCGGGCTATGGGCAGTTCTTC.

As for this clonotype: Its ends do not fully match the called genes, so a read error is possible. The chain combines TRBV6-6 with TRBJ2-7, with D tentatively TRBD1 (5 bases). Germline-derived CDR1 and CDR2 are MNHNY and SVGAGI (reference sequence). The CDR3 consists of 16 residues. Here the CDR3 reads CAGSYSARSQGNEQYF. Written as DNA, the CDR3 is TGTGCCGGCAGTTACTCAGCAAGGAGTCAGGGAAACGAGCAGTACTTC.

This clonotype was recorded once. The gene calls are TRBV12-3 or TRBV12-4 and TRBJ2-7; 10 bases fit TRBD1. The DNA end lines up better with TRBJ2-5; the J call may be wrong. The CDR3 sequence is 15 residues long. The CDR3 DNA is TGTGCCAGCAGTAGACAGGACAGGGGGGGAGAGACCCAGTACTTC. Protein product: CASSRQDRGGETQYF.

This clonotype appeared once. This chain joins TRBV20-1 and TRBJ1-1; TRBD1 might be the D (6 bases). Germline values: CDR1 DFQATT, CDR2 SNEGSKA (reference sequence). Trimming shortened V by 6 bases and J by 0 bases, and 14 bases separated the two germline ends. The CDR3 sequence is 14 residues long. CDR3 DNA sequence: TGCAGTGCCCAGACCAGGGGCATGAACACTGAAGCTTTCTTT. Translation gives CSAQTRGMNTEAFF.

In regard to this clonotype: Sequence at one end of the junction differs from germline and may be a read error. The chain joins TRBV12-3 or TRBV12-4 to TRBJ2-1; the D gene could be TRBD1 or TRBD2 (5 bases each). The CDR3 extends over 16 amino acids. This chain's CDR3 is CAGSPEGWGSSNEQFF. The DNA of the CDR3 is TGTGCCGGCAGCCCCGAAGGGTGGGGGAGCAGCAATGAGCAGTTCTTC.

This clonotype was observed a handful of times. The CDR3 DNA is TGCAGTGCTGTTCGGGACTCCTACAATGAGCAGTTCTTC. The encoded protein is CSAVRDSYNEQFF. The chain recombines TRBV20-1 with TRBJ2-1, with D possibly TRBD2 on 5 matching bases. CDR1 DFQATT and CDR2 SNEGSKA come from the germline V gene (reference sequence). There are 13 residues in the CDR3. V lost 5 bases, J lost 0 bases, and 8 bases lay in between.

This chain uses TRBV6-6 with TRBJ1-6; D is ambiguous. This CDR3 contains 14 residues. Between the trimmed V and J ends, which lost 6 bases and 7 bases, there was a span of 13 bases. Germline loops: CDR1 MNHNY, CDR2 SVGAGI (reference sequence). As DNA, the CDR3 is TGTGCCAGCAGCCAAGGAAGGGAGAATTCACCCCTCCACTTT. Translated, it gives CASSQGRENSPLHF.

V is TRBV14 and J is TRBJ2-3; D unclear. The germline gives CDR1 SGHDN, CDR2 FVKESK. The CDR3 extends over 14 amino acids. The germline V and J ends were trimmed by 1 base and 6 bases, with 11 bases remaining between them. The CDR3 region has the DNA TGTGCCAGCAGCCAAGGCGGAGTAGTGGATACGCAGTATTTT. Protein: CASSQGGVVDTQYF.

This clonotype was detected a few times. The rearrangement uses TRBV29-1 and TRBJ1-4; 10 nucleotides line up with TRBD1. Per the germline V gene, CDR1 is SQVTM and CDR2 is ANQGSEA. This CDR3 has 12 amino acids. The V and J ends lost 7 bases and 8 bases, in that order; junction bases with no gene match: 4. In nucleotides, the CDR3 is TGCAGCGCAGGGACAGGGGACGAAAAACTGTTTTTT. Translation: CSAGTGDEKLFF.

The rearrangement joins TRBV20-1 to TRBJ2-5, with D unclear. CDR3 size: 13 residues. V was cut by 5 bases and J by 11 bases, with 21 bases left in between. The V gene's germline CDR1 is DFQATT and CDR2 SNEGSKA (reference sequence). The CDR3 DNA sequence: TGCAGTGCTCAAAGTTCGATACACAATGAGCAGTACTTC. It yields the protein CSAQSSIHNEQYF.

The CDR3 sequence: CSASQGSGTGELFF. Here the CDR3 DNA reads TGCAGTGCTAGTCAGGGATCGGGGACCGGGGAGCTGTTTTTT. The chain joins TRBV20-1 to TRBJ2-2; D is tentatively TRBD1 or TRBD2 (5 bases each). The germline V and J ends were trimmed by 3 bases and 5 bases, with 13 bases remaining between them. CDR3 size: 14 residues. Germline V gene lookup returns CDR1 DFQATT and CDR2 SNEGSKA (reference sequence).

This sequence joins TRBV5-1 and TRBJ1-4; possibly TRBD1 for D (6 bases). Germline CDR1 reads SGHRS; CDR2 reads YFSETQ. V was shortened by 3 bases and J by 4 bases, with 13 bases between the two germline ends. This CDR3 region has 15 residues. The CDR3 is CASSSGGRGNEKLFF. The CDR3 region has the DNA TGCGCCAGCAGCTCGGGGGGCAGGGGTAATGAAAAACTGTTTTTT.

V gene TRBV12-5 combines with J gene TRBJ2-7; D gene ambiguous. Germline lookup yields CDR1 LGHNT and CDR2 FRNRAP. Trimming left V 5 bases short and J 2 bases short, with 10 bases between. The CDR3 is 13 amino acids. The CDR3 loop is CASGPSATYEQYF. In nucleotides, the CDR3 is TGTGCTAGTGGTCCCTCGGCCACCTACGAGCAGTACTTC.

This clonotype was counted between two and nine times. The chain combines TRBV6-2 or TRBV6-3 with TRBJ2-7; 10 nucleotides line up with TRBD2. The CDR3 contains 16 residues. Per the germline V gene, CDR1 is MNHEY and CDR2 is SVGEGT. After removal of 5 bases from V and 1 base from J, the junction contained 8 bases not matched to a gene. This chain's CDR3 is CASSTWTSGESYEQYF. The DNA of the CDR3 is TGTGCCAGCAGTACCTGGACTAGCGGAGAATCCTACGAGCAGTACTTC.

This clonotype was counted between two and nine times. V gene TRBV7-8 combines with J gene TRBJ1-2; D gene uncertain. The CDR3 has 13 residues. Trimming cost V 4 bases and J 4 bases, with 10 bases left between them. CDR1 and CDR2 from the germline V gene are SGHVS and FQNEAQ. CDR3 in amino acids: CASSYGLPYGYTF. CDR3 DNA: TGTGCCAGCAGCTACGGACTGCCCTATGGCTACACCTTC.

The sample holds a few counts of this clonotype. The rearrangement joins TRBV9 to TRBJ2-7; 9 bases are shared with TRBD2. This CDR3 contains 15 residues. The junction had 4 bases not matched to a gene; V was cut back by 0 bases and J by 3 bases. CDR1 and CDR2 (germline): SGDLS, YYNGEE. DNA for the CDR3: TGTGCCAGCAGCGTAGGGACTAGCGCCTTCTACGAGCAGTACTTC. Translated: CASSVGTSAFYEQYF.

The V and J genes are TRBV28 and TRBJ1-5; D unresolved. V lost 5 bases, J lost 2 bases, and 13 bases lay in between. This CDR3 has 15 amino acids. The germline V gene has CDR1 MDHEN and CDR2 SYDVKM. The CDR3 region is CASSVTWGGNQPQHF. CDR3 sequence (DNA): TGTGCCAGCAGTGTGACATGGGGAGGCAATCAGCCCCAGCATTTT.

In this sample, this clonotype turned up many times. J is TRBJ2-7 and V is TRBV12-3 or TRBV12-4; no clear D gene. The CDR3 has 11 amino acids. With 3 bases removed from V and 7 bases from J, the gap between germline ends came to 7 bases. CDR3: CASSFGLEQYF. As DNA, the CDR3 is TGTGCCAGCAGTTTTGGGCTGGAGCAGTACTTC.